Reported below is one T cell receptor beta chain. Its antigen remains unidentified. This sample stems from a study of PD-1 blockade in classical Hodgkin lymphoma. Study-level points and caveats: Patients with a complete response exhibited baseline diversity comparable to newly diagnosed patients.

The CDR3 extends over 15 amino acids. CDR1 and CDR2 from the germline V gene are MDHEN and SYDVKM. The V gene end was trimmed by 6 bases and the J gene end by 1 base; junction bases not matched to a gene: 8. Each patient relapsed following autologous stem cell transplantation, and prior brentuximab vedotin exposure differed. Complete response, partial response or progressive disease made up the best responses. The assay was immunoSEQ multiplex PCR, and TCRdb's table has in-frame clones only and misses some. The table has some 93,000 clones, about nine tenths seen once. The TCR sequence derives from a human donor with classical Hodgkin lymphoma. The V and J genes are TRBV28 and TRBJ2-7; TRBD1 matches 8 bases. The source material was peripheral blood mononuclear cells (PBMCs), sampled at baseline. The CDR3 DNA sequence: TGTGCCAGCAGAAGAACAGGGGGTTTATCCTACGAGCAGTACTTC. It yields the protein CASRRTGGLSYEQYF.